This TCR beta chain was recorded in a study of technical replicates of blood from four donors. This CDR3 is 13 amino acids long. V lost 6 bases, J lost 6 bases, and 3 bases stayed unmatched. The germline gives CDR1 SNHLY, CDR2 FYNNEI. Measured with immunoSEQ multiplex PCR; TCRdb has only the in-frame clones, and not every one. Of about 59,000 clones listed, just under 95% are singletons. Sequencing was performed on PBMCs. This rearrangement joins TRBV2 to TRBJ2-2; TRBD2 agrees at 8 bases. The sequence derives from a human donor in good health. Some clones in this sample may be carry-over from other donors' samples. DNA of the CDR3: TGTGCCAGCAGCCCGGGAGGGGCCGGGGAGCTGTTTTTT. Translating gives CASSPGGAGELFF.